This T cell receptor (beta chain) was retrieved from a study of blood T cell repertoires in COVID-19. CDR3 length: 13 amino acids. V was shortened by 2 bases and J by 8 bases, with 7 bases between the two germline ends. Germline values: CDR1 SGHVS, CDR2 FQNEAQ. Adults between about 18 and 95 years of age took part from under 25 US areas. Clinical history reported by participants formed the basis on which cohorts were assigned. Recovered status applied to Cohort 3 donors who had two consecutive negative PCRs. It also applied to those with clearance or with symptom resolution. Per the original methods: Estimated nucleated cell counts came from reference gene primer amplification. Measured with immunoSEQ multiplex PCR; TCRdb has only the in-frame clones, and not every one. V, J and clone size are those of that table, while D and trimming were read from the DNA. The sample lists about 380,000 clones; 88% were seen once.

The specimen sequenced was PBMCs or T cells enriched from blood (not recorded which). This clonotype originated in a woman in her late teens or twenties who had recovered from COVID-19. This chain joins TRBV7-8 and TRBJ1-6, with D possibly TRBD1 on 5 matching bases. The CDR3 sequence: CASSLIRDSPLHF. In DNA form, the CDR3 reads TGTGCCAGCAGCTTAATCAGGGATTCACCCCTCCACTTT.